Listed below are T cell receptor beta chains from one sample, sequenced in a study of OX40 agonist ivuxolimab in advanced cancers. The table came from immunoSEQ multiplex PCR; TCRdb's copy has only in-frame clones and leaves some out. The sample lists 150,000 to 190,000 clones, 90% to 95% occurring once. Sequenced material: CD4+ or CD8+ T cells sorted from blood, taken in a trial of the OX40 agonist ivuxolimab. The receptors derive from an adult with an advanced solid tumor such as melanoma, head and neck, liver or kidney cancer. CDR3s include the opening cysteine and the closing phenylalanine or tryptophan. D genes are given only for firm matches.

D gene: .; V gene: TRBV7-2; CDR3 protein: CASSPRLRGPQETQYF
D gene: .; V gene: TRBV19; CDR3 protein: CASRSRPHGTDTQYF
D gene: .; V gene: TRBV19; CDR3 protein: CASSIEGGNTIYF
D gene: .; V gene: TRBV30; CDR3 protein: CAWMGRGEAFF
D gene: .; V gene: TRBV7-3; CDR3 protein: CASSLTRDLSGANVLTF
D gene: TRBD1; V gene: TRBV7-3; CDR3 protein: CASSRRDRAGYTF
D gene: .; V gene: TRBV4-3; CDR3 protein: CASSQGASGNTIYF
D gene: .; V gene: TRBV19; CDR3 protein: CASIKAGTSEGYTF
D gene: .; V gene: TRBV7-2; CDR3 protein: CASSFPGGPQYF
D gene: .; V gene: TRBV7-2; CDR3 protein: CASTPTLAWTEVETQYF
D gene: .; V gene: TRBV6-4; CDR3 protein: CASSQDPNQPQHF
D gene: .; V gene: TRBV6-5; CDR3 protein: CASSYSPGANYGYTF
D gene: TRBD2; V gene: TRBV11-2; CDR3 protein: CASSLGASGGRDTQYF
D gene: .; V gene: TRBV5-6; CDR3 protein: CASSPEGLTIHYLGYTF
D gene: .; V gene: TRBV7-2; CDR3 protein: CASSLSAGLGTDTQYF
D gene: .; V gene: TRBV19; CDR3 protein: CASSILSRGQETQYF
D gene: .; V gene: TRBV4-1; CDR3 protein: CASSQGKGGRRNGYTF
D gene: TRBD1; V gene: TRBV9; CDR3 protein: CASSLRQGDSPLHF
D gene: TRBD2; V gene: TRBV30; CDR3 protein: CAWSEGLAGVDEQFF
D gene: TRBD2; V gene: TRBV4-1; CDR3 protein: CASSQVRGTSRTNEQFF
D gene: TRBD1; V gene: TRBV6-1; CDR3 protein: CASSEFQGANYGYTF
D gene: .; V gene: TRBV6-5; CDR3 protein: CASRWTAGYNEKLFF
D gene: .; V gene: TRBV30; CDR3 protein: CAWSVWGPNTPQHF
D gene: TRBD1; V gene: TRBV5-4; CDR3 protein: CASSGTGQGGPYNEQFF
D gene: TRBD1; V gene: TRBV19; CDR3 protein: CASSPRQGVAEKLFF
D gene: .; V gene: TRBV10-1; CDR3 protein: CASSESLGRTEAFF
D gene: .; V gene: TRBV4-3; CDR3 protein: CASSQDPTVGVRGTF
D gene: .; V gene: TRBV7-2; CDR3 protein: CASRSGHRGTDTQYF
D gene: .; V gene: TRBV4-3; CDR3 protein: CASSQDLPSLRFGDTEAFF
D gene: .; V gene: TRBV6-5; CDR3 protein: CASSYSQGLATEAFF
D gene: TRBD2; V gene: TRBV6-5; CDR3 protein: CASTARASGGYEQYF
D gene: .; V gene: TRBV5-5; CDR3 protein: CASSLGDSGGTQYF
D gene: .; V gene: TRBV19; CDR3 protein: CASSSSGSYNEQFF
D gene: .; V gene: TRBV5-1; CDR3 protein: CASSLGHNSGANVLTF
D gene: .; V gene: TRBV5-1; CDR3 protein: CASSLAAGSGGTEAFF
D gene: .; V gene: TRBV5-4; CDR3 protein: CASSPGTRPYEQYF
D gene: TRBD1; V gene: TRBV2; CDR3 protein: CASSPQDRVASPLHF
D gene: TRBD2; V gene: TRBV4-2; CDR3 protein: CASSQKVTSGTRYEQFF
D gene: .; V gene: TRBV2; CDR3 protein: CASSGARVGDYGYTF